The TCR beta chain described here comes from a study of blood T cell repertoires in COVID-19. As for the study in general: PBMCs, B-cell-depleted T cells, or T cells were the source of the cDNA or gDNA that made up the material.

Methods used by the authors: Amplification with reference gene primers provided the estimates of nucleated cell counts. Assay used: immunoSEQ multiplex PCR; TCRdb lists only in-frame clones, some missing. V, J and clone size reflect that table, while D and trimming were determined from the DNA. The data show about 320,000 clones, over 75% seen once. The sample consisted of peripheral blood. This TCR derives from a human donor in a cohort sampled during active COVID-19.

In DNA, the CDR3 is TGTGCCAGCAGTTACTCCGGGACAGGGGGCGCAGAGACCCAGTACTTC. Amino acids: CASSYSGTGGAETQYF. V gene TRBV6-5 combines with J gene TRBJ2-5; TRBD1 matches 12 bases. After removal of 0 bases from V and 4 bases from J, the junction contained 3 bases not matched to a gene. This CDR3 contains 16 residues. Germline CDR1 is MNHEY and CDR2 is SVGAGI.